Listed here are 4 T cell receptor beta chains from one sample, sequenced in a study of blood T cell repertoires in COVID-19 (TCRdb year 2020). The library was built by means of the immunoSEQ multiplex PCR assay. The source is immuneACCESS, and TCRdb retained only in-frame sequences with V and J called. Part of the clones is not carried over; for the studies checked, unresolved V genes explain less than half of this, and the remainder is unexplained. The sample profile shows over 200,000 clones; around 89% of them were found once. The ten top clones hold around 4.8% of the sample. Sequenced sample: peripheral blood. Receptor source: a woman between 40 and 55 years old with acute or convalescent COVID-19.

V is TRBV4-2 and J is TRBJ1-2; D remains unclear. Trimming took 7 bases from V and 6 from J, leaving 21 bases between them. CDR1 is LGHNA and CDR2 is YNFKEQ in the germline V gene. The length of the CDR3 is 15 residues. DNA for the CDR3: TGTGCCAGCATAGACTACTGGGAAGGTGTCAATGGCTACACCTTC. It is translated as CASIDYWEGVNGYTF.

The J gene is TRBJ2-5, the V gene TRBV5-1; D is perhaps TRBD2 (6 bases). CDR3 length: 15 residues. From germline, CDR1 is SGHRS and CDR2 YFSETQ. The V end was cut by 1 base, the J end by 1 base, with 11 bases between. The CDR3 reads CASSLFMGGQETQYF. Written as DNA, the CDR3 is TGCGCCAGCAGCTTGTTCATGGGGGGCCAAGAGACCCAGTACTTC.

The genes are TRBV4-1 and TRBJ1-6, with no clear D. The CDR3 covers 14 residues. Germline V gives CDR1 MGHRA, CDR2 YSYEKL. Between the trimmed V and J ends, which lost 0 bases and 9 bases, there was a span of 9 bases. The CDR3 region has the DNA TGCGCCAGCAGCCAAGACCATTCAATTTCACCCCTCCACTTT. Translating it yields CASSQDHSISPLHF.

The chain couples TRBV10-3 to TRBJ1-2; D is undetermined. Germline V gene sequence: CDR1 ENHRY, CDR2 SYGVKD. The V end lost 1 base, the J end lost 4 bases, and 13 bases lay between the germline ends. The CDR3 has 15 amino acids. The chain's CDR3 is CAISEFGGSFYGYTF. The CDR3 coding sequence is TGTGCCATCAGTGAGTTTGGAGGGTCCTTCTATGGCTACACCTTC.